The entry below describes one T cell receptor beta chain. Antigen specificity is unknown. Sequencing of TCR beta was carried out in blood CD8+ and CD4+ T cells. This sample is part of a study of CD8 T cells in Susac syndrome. Study-level points and caveats: The study recognized that the number of individuals in its TCR sequencing and HLA analysis was relatively small.

The germline gives CDR1 LGHDT, CDR2 YNNKEL (reference sequence). The CDR3 is made up of 15 amino acids. V was clipped by 2 bases and J by 4 bases, with 13 bases between them. Random hexamers primed reverse transcription of about 0.45 to 1 ug RNA. The immunoSEQ assay covered 54 Vbeta and 13 Jbeta segments for CDR3. TCRdb reanalysed the immunoSEQ multiplex PCR reads using MiXCR and keeps one entry per CDR3 protein. Of 250,000 or so distinct CDR3 sequences in the sample, 93% were seen once. The chain has TRBV3-1 and TRBJ2-3; D is uncertain. This clonotype was obtained from a human donor with multiple sclerosis. Sequenced sample: CD4+ T cells from PBMCs. CDR3 in amino acids: CASSQTPRGADTQYF. The CDR3 DNA is TGTGCCAGCAGCCAAACCCCGCGTGGTGCAGATACGCAGTATTTT.